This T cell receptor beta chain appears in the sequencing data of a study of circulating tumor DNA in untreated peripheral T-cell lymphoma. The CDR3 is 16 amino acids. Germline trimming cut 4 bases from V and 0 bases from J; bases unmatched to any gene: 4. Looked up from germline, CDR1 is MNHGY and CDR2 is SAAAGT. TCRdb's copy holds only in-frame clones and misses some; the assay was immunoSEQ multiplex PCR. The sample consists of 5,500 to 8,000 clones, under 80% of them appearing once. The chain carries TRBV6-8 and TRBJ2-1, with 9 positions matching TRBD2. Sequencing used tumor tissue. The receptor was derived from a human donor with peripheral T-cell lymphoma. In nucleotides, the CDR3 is TGTGCCAGCAGTTCAAGACTAGCGGACTCCTACAATGAGCAGTTCTTC. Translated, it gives CASSSRLADSYNEQFF.